The rows below give T cell receptor beta chains drawn from one sample of a study of cytotoxic CD8 clonotypes in ibrutinib-treated CLL. Here immunoSEQ multiplex PCR was the method, and the copy in TCRdb shows in-frame clones only, minus some. The sample shows tens of thousands of clones, 90% of them seen only once. The input for sequencing was PBMCs, taken after 12 months of ibrutinib treatment. The receptor source for this set is a human donor with chronic lymphocytic leukemia. The CDR3 runs from the conserved cysteine through the conserved F or W. D genes are given only for firm matches. Clone size is stated in some rows and not others, as once, few, many or a class when expanded.

TRBJ1-2	.	TRBV29-1	.	TGCAGCGTTGAAGAGACACCGGGGAGGTATGGCTACACCTTC	CSVEETPGRYGYTF
TRBJ2-7	.	TRBV5-1	.	TGCGCCAGCAGCTTGGCCACGGCCGGGAGCTCCTACGAGCAGTACTTC	CASSLATAGSSYEQYF
TRBJ2-2	TRBD1	TRBV7-7	.	TGTGCCAGCAGCTTAGCCGCCGGGACAGTCGGGGAGCTGTTTTTT	CASSLAAGTVGELFF
TRBJ1-4	.	TRBV21-1	.	TGTGCCAGCGAAGGACAGGCTGCAACTAATGAAAAACTGTTTTTT	CASEGQAATNEKLFF
TRBJ1-1	.	TRBV7-7	.	TGTGCCAGCAGCTCCTTTTCCGGGGATATGAACACTGAAGCTTTCTTT	CASSSFSGDMNTEAFF
TRBJ2-7	.	TRBV6-5	.	TGTGCCAGCAGTTACGGTGGGGCCCGGGCCCACGAGCAGTACTTC	CASSYGGARAHEQYF
TRBJ1-2	TRBD1	TRBV28	.	TGTGCCAGCAGCCCGTCCCGGGACAGGGCCTATGGCTACACCTTC	CASSPSRDRAYGYTF
TRBJ1-2	TRBD1	TRBV18	.	TGTGCCAGCTCACCTCCGGGACAGGGGGCGGTTGGCTACACCTTC	CASSPPGQGAVGYTF
TRBJ2-1	TRBD2	TRBV7-9	once	TGTGCCAGCAGCCGGGCTCTTCTTCTAGCGGGAGAAATGAATGAGCAGTTCTTC	CASSRALLLAGEMNEQFF
TRBJ2-7	.	TRBV27	few	TGTGCCAGCAGTTTAGGCGGGATGTCCTACGAGCAGTACTTC	CASSLGGMSYEQYF
TRBJ1-1	.	TRBV19	.	TGTGCCAGTAGTCAGTGGTTGAACACTGAAGCTTTCTTT	CASSQWLNTEAFF
TRBJ1-5	.	TRBV5-6	.	TGTGCCAGCAGCTTGTCTGTCAGGGAAGGCAATCAGCCCCAGCATTTT	CASSLSVREGNQPQHF
TRBJ2-3	.	TRBV5-5	.	TGTGCCAGCAGAGCCCTTACCAGCGCAGATACGCAGTATTTT	CASRALTSADTQYF
TRBJ1-2	TRBD1	TRBV6-5	.	TGTGCCAGCAGTATCGGACAGGACTATGGCTACACCTTC	CASSIGQDYGYTF
TRBJ2-7	TRBD1	TRBV2	.	TGTGCCAGCAGTGGCCAGACAGGGGACGAGCAGTACTTC	CASSGQTGDEQYF
TRBJ1-5	.	TRBV2	.	TGTGCCAGCACAGGCCCGGAGCGAAATCAGCCCCAGCATTTT	CASTGPERNQPQHF
TRBJ2-1	TRBD2	TRBV19	.	TGTGCCAGTAGTATGGGTAGAAGCGGGAGATACAATGAGCAGTTCTTC	CASSMGRSGRYNEQFF
TRBJ2-3	TRBD2	TRBV5-4	.	TGTGCCAGCAAGGCGGGGGGGGCAGCGAGCACAGATACGCAGTATTTT	CASKAGGAASTDTQYF
TRBJ1-5	TRBD1	TRBV2	.	TGTGCCAGCAGTTGGACAGGGCTCAGAGATCAGCCCCAGCATTTT	CASSWTGLRDQPQHF
TRBJ1-1	.	TRBV6-1	.	TGTGCCAGCAAACAGGGTAAGGACACTGAAGCTTTCTTT	CASKQGKDTEAFF
TRBJ2-1	TRBD1	TRBV11-3	once	TGTGCCAGCAGCCTCCCCGGACAGGGGCGCAATGAGCAGTTCTTC	CASSLPGQGRNEQFF
TRBJ1-2	TRBD1	TRBV27	.	TGTGCCACCCGACCACCGGGGACAGGGATTTACGGCTACACCTTC	CATRPPGTGIYGYTF
TRBJ2-7	.	TRBV5-1	.	TGCGCCAGCAGACCCGGGACGCCTCCAGACGAGCAGTACTTC	CASRPGTPPDEQYF
TRBJ2-1	TRBD2	TRBV2	.	TGTGCCAGCTGGGGGACTAGCGGGAGTCTTGAGCAGTTCTTC	CASWGTSGSLEQFF
TRBJ2-2	TRBD1	TRBV5-8	few	TGTGCCAGCAGCACGGGACAGCAGAACACCGGGGAGCTGTTTTTT	CASSTGQQNTGELFF
TRBJ2-7	TRBD2	TRBV29-1	few	TGCAGCGTTCTTGGGAGCGGGAGGTTATACGAGCAGTACTTC	CSVLGSGRLYEQYF
TRBJ2-1	.	TRBV7-3	.	TGTGCCAGCAGCTTAAATGTGGGGGTCTACAATGAGCAGTTCTTC	CASSLNVGVYNEQFF
TRBJ2-1	.	TRBV25-1	.	TGTGCCAGCAGTGAGACCAGGGAGAAAGTAAATGAGCAGTTCTTC	CASSETREKVNEQFF
TRBJ2-7	TRBD1	TRBV4-1	.	TGCGCCAGCAGCCCAGGGACAGGGAGGAAGTCCTACGAGCAGTACTTC	CASSPGTGRKSYEQYF
TRBJ2-1	.	TRBV9	.	TGTGCCAGCAGCAGCAGGGAGAGCTCCTACAATGAGCAGTTCTTC	CASSSRESSYNEQFF
TRBJ2-3	TRBD2	TRBV18	.	TGTGCCAGCTCACCTCGGCGGGGGGGAGCAGATACGCAGTATTTT	CASSPRRGGADTQYF
TRBJ2-7	TRBD1	TRBV30	.	TGTGCGTCGGACAGGGGCAACTCCTACGAGCAGTACTTC	CASDRGNSYEQYF
TRBJ1-1	.	TRBV19	.	TGTGCCAGTAGTTTCAGAGGGAAAAGGATTAACACTGAAGCTTTCTTT	CASSFRGKRINTEAFF
TRBJ2-3	TRBD2	TRBV19	.	TGTGCCAGTGGCCCCGGTTCTAGCGGGAGGAGGGGAGATACGCAGTATTTT	CASGPGSSGRRGDTQYF
TRBJ2-7	.	TRBV7-9	.	TGTGCCAGCAGCTCCTCAGGCGGGAATTCATGGGAGCAGTACTTC	CASSSSGGNSWEQYF
TRBJ1-1	.	TRBV27	once	TGTGCCAGCAGTTTATCCGGCAGCACTGAAGCTTTCTTT	CASSLSGSTEAFF
TRBJ1-4	.	TRBV27	.	TGTGCCACCGAGGGTGAGACTGAAAAACTGTTTTTT	CATEGETEKLFF
TRBJ2-1	TRBD1	TRBV6-1	.	TGTGCCAGCAGTGAGACAGGGAGCTACAATGAGCAGTTCTTC	CASSETGSYNEQFF
TRBJ2-1	TRBD1	TRBV5-6	.	TGTGCCAGCAGCAGGGGACAGCGCAGCGAGCAGTTCTTC	CASSRGQRSEQFF
TRBJ1-2	TRBD1	TRBV5-1	once	TGCGCCAGCAGCTCCGGAGGACAGGATGGCTATGGCTACACCTTC	CASSSGGQDGYGYTF
TRBJ1-1	.	TRBV25-1	.	TGTGCCAGCAGGACCCCACGAGGGGCCGGGACTGAAGCTTTCTTT	CASRTPRGAGTEAFF
TRBJ2-5	.	TRBV19	.	TGTGCCAGTAGCTATCCTCCCGGAGGAGTGCAAGAGACCCAGTACTTC	CASSYPPGGVQETQYF
TRBJ1-2	.	TRBV5-4	once	TGTGCCAGCAGCCACCAAATCTATGGCTACACCTTC	CASSHQIYGYTF
TRBJ2-1	TRBD2	TRBV11-2	.	TGTGCCAGCAGCCCTGTCGCAGCGGGAGCCTACAATGAGCAGTTCTTC	CASSPVAAGAYNEQFF
TRBJ2-7	.	TRBV19	.	TGTGCCAGTAGTAGACCCGGGGTAATCGAGCAGTACTTC	CASSRPGVIEQYF
TRBJ1-2	.	TRBV4-1	.	TGCGCCAGCAGCCAAGTCGCAATGGGGAACTATGGCTACACCTTC	CASSQVAMGNYGYTF
TRBJ2-7	.	TRBV6-5	few	TGTGCCAGCCGTTCCGGGACGGGGATCGAGCAGTACTTC	CASRSGTGIEQYF
TRBJ2-5	TRBD2	TRBV2	.	TGTGCCAGCAGCGAAGGACTAGCGGGAGGGCCTTTGGGTTGGGAGACCCAGTACTTC	CASSEGLAGGPLGWETQYF
TRBJ1-2	.	TRBV19	once	TGTGCCAGTTCCGGGACCATCAAGGGCTACACCTTC	CASSGTIKGYTF
TRBJ1-1	.	TRBV28	.	TGTGCCAGCAAAATACTCCGGGGTTTGAACACTGAAGCTTTCTTT	CASKILRGLNTEAFF
TRBJ1-5	.	TRBV6-5	.	TGTGCCAGTCGGGCAGGAGGGAATCAGCCCCAGCATTTT	CASRAGGNQPQHF
TRBJ1-5	.	TRBV5-5	.	TGTGCCAGCAGCTTGTCCAGGCGGGATCAGCCCCAGCATTTT	CASSLSRRDQPQHF
TRBJ1-1	TRBD1	TRBV5-5	.	TGTGCCAGCAGCTTGGACCCAGGGGGCTTGGAAGCTTTCTTT	CASSLDPGGLEAFF
TRBJ2-7	TRBD2	TRBV19	once	TGTGCCAGTAGTCCCCGAACTAGCGGGAGCTCCTACGAGCAGTACTTC	CASSPRTSGSSYEQYF
TRBJ2-1	TRBD2	TRBV2	.	TGTGCCAGCAGGGGGCTAGCGGGAGGGGGCGCCTACAATGAGCAGTTCTTC	CASRGLAGGGAYNEQFF